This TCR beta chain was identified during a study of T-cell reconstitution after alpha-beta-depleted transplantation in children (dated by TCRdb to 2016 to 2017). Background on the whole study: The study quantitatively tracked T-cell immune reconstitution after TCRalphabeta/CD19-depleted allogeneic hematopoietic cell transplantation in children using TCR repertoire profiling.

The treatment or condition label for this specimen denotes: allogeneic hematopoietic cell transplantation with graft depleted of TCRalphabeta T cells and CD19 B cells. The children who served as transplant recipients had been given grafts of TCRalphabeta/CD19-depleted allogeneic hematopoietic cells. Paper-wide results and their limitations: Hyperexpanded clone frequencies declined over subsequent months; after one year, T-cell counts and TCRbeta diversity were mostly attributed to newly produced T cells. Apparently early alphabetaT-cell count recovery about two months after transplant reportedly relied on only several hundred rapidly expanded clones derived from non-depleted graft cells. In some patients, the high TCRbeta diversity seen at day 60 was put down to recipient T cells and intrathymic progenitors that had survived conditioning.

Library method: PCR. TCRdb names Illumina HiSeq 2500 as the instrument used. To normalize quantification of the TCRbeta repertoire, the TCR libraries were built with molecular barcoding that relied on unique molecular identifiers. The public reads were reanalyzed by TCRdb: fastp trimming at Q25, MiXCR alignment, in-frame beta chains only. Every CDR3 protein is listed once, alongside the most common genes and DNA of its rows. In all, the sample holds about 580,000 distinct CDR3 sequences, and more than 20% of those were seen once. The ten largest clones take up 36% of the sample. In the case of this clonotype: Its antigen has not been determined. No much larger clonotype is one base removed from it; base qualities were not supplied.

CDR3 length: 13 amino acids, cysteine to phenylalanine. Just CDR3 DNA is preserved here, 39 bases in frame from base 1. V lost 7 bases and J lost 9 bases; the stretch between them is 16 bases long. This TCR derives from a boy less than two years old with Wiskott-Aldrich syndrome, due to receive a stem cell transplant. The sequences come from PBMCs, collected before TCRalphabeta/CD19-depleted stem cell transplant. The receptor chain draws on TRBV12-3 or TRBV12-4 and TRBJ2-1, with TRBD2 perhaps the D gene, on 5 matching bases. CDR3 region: CASTWEWLPEQFF. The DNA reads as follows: TGTGCCAGCACCTGGGAGTGGCTCCCTGAGCAGTTCTTC.